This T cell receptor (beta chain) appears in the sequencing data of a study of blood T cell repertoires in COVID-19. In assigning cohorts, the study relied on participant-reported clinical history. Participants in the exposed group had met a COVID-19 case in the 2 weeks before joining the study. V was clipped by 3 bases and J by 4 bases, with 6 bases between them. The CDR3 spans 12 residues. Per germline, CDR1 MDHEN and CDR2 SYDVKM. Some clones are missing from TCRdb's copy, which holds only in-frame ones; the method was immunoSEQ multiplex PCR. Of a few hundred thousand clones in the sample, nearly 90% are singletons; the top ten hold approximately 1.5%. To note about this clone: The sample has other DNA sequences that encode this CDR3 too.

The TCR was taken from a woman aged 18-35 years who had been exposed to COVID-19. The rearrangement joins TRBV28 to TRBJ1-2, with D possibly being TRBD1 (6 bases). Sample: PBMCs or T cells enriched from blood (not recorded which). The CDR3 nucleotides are TGTGCCAGCAGTTTGGGGGCCTATGGCTACACCTTC. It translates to CASSLGAYGYTF.